This TCR beta chain is from a study of vaccination and CD4 T cells after COVID-19. Study-wide background: Overlapping SARS-CoV-2, HCoV-NL63, HCoV-OC43 and HCoV-229E spike peptides were used to stimulate cells.

The Oncomine TCR Beta short-read assay was applied to DNA of cultured CD4+ T cells. CD4+ T cells were cultured, and genomic DNA was extracted from them. MiXCR was run by TCRdb on the PCR reads, yielding one entry per CDR3 protein. The sample includes around 7,000 distinct CDR3 sequences, around a third seen only once; the top ten take roughly a tenth. Concerning this clonotype itself: Its specificity is unknown.

Treatment noted: roughly nine-day PBMC culture with coronavirus spike peptide pools or control peptides (ViraFEST assay). These CD4+ T cells came from an unexposed donor, sampled before the COVID-19 pandemic (2011-2018). Scientists separated out CD4+ T cells through negative selection following 10 days in culture. V was clipped by 6 bases and J by 4 bases, with 7 bases between them. The CDR3 contains 11 residues. CDR1 and CDR2 (germline): MDHEN, SYDVKM. The sequenced sample was CD4+ T cells from blood, cultured in vitro. The sequence was collected from a human donor in good health. The chain links TRBV28 to TRBJ2-7; D might be TRBD2 (5 bases). CDR3 bases: TGTGCCAGCAGGGAGGAGTACGAGCAGTACTTC. Its translation: CASREEYEQYF.